This T cell receptor beta chain was recorded in a study of OX40 agonist ivuxolimab in advanced cancers. Regarding the study in general: The costimulatory receptor OX40 (CD134) was targeted by ivuxolimab, a fully human IgG2 agonistic monoclonal antibody. Of the roughly 54 dose-escalation patients, hepatocellular carcinoma was present in about 20, melanoma in around 15, renal cell carcinoma in 9 and head and neck cancer in 9. The paper reports the monotherapy dose-escalation portion (N of about 50 patients) of the phase I ivuxolimab trial. Intravenous ivuxolimab was administered to patients every 2 weeks at six dose levels: 0.01, 0.1, 0.3, 1.5, 3 and 10 mg/kg. Patients were allowed to have had prior anti-PD-1, anti-PD-L1 or anti-CTLA-4 therapy, and around two fifths of the dose-escalation patients had been treated with checkpoint inhibitors. In the dose-escalation cohort, over 65% of patients were male, and the mean age was roughly 60 years, with a range of roughly 23 to 85. Peripheral TCRbeta sequencing was intended to test whether TCR sequence diversity was altered and clonal T-cell expansion was caused by ivuxolimab. Partial responses occurred in three dose-escalation patients, of whom one had hepatocellular carcinoma and two had cutaneous melanoma. The full study reports these points: After ivuxolimab, more expanded clones were found on average in CD8+ T cells than in CD4+ T cells. The antigen specificity of the clonally expanded peripheral T cells was not determined. Partial responders in the 0.1-3.0 mg/kg groups had among the lowest normalized peripheral clonal expansion, especially among CD8+ T cells. Low levels of normalized T-cell clonal expansion were also seen in some patients who did not respond. At doses of 0.1 to 3.0 mg/kg, clonal expansion of both CD4+ and CD8+ blood T cells was observed from baseline to week 6.

V has 7 bases trimmed and J has 1 base trimmed; junction bases matching no gene number 10. Counted from cysteine to phenylalanine, this CDR3 has 17 amino acids. Only CDR3 DNA remains: 51 bases, in frame from the first base. In the germline V gene (reference sequence), CDR1 corresponds to SEHNR and CDR2 to FQNEAQ. With respect to this clone: What antigen it recognizes has not been identified. Base-call qualities are not available, and no considerably larger clone is one nucleotide away.

Patients with autoimmune disease history or receiving systemic immunosuppression were excluded from the trial. Peripheral blood for TCR sequencing was drawn from every dose cohort at baseline, at cycle 4 day 1 and at cycle 7 day 1. Samples were obtained from an open-label, multicenter, first-in-human phase I dose-escalation trial of ivuxolimab. Adults with locally advanced or metastatic melanoma, renal cell carcinoma, hepatocellular carcinoma or head and neck squamous cell carcinoma were enrolled in the trial. Before TCR sequencing, CD4+ and CD8+ T cells were separately sorted from peripheral blood. Genomic DNA was extracted from sorted cells for sequencing of the TCRbeta CDR3 region. The immunoSEQ Assay was used to sequence the TCRbeta CDR3 regions. The immuneACCESS repertoire file appears here via TCRdb, limited to in-frame rearrangements. These files lack a portion of the clones; in checked studies, under half of the deficit traces to unresolved V genes, and the cause of the others is not known. For this sample the table gives roughly 86,000 clones, of which 90% to 95% were detected only once. The ten largest clones represent more than 0.95% of the sample.

This sequence was found in an adult with an advanced solid tumor such as melanoma, head and neck, liver or kidney cancer. Sample: CD4+ or CD8+ T cells sorted from blood, taken in a trial of the OX40 agonist ivuxolimab. The chain is encoded by TRBV7-9 joined to TRBJ1-3, with 10 bases in between that match TRBD1. The DNA sequence is as follows: TGTGCCAGCACCCAAAGAGGGGACAGGGGATCTGGAAACACCATATATTTT. Translated, this is CASTQRGDRGSGNTIYF.